This T cell receptor (beta chain) was recovered during a study of blood T cell repertoires in COVID-19. About the research overall: Spain, Italy and the United States supplied samples that represented acute and convalescent COVID-19. PBMCs, B-cell-depleted T cells, or T cells were the source of the cDNA or gDNA that made up the material.

Per the study methods: Reference gene primers were amplified, and this amplification served to estimate nucleated cell counts. Libraries were prepared by immunoSEQ multiplex PCR; TCRdb keeps only in-frame clonotypes and omits some of them. V and J calls and clone size follow that table, whereas D and trimming were derived from the DNA. The table includes more than 50,000 clones, under 85% detected once. Trimming took off 4 bases at V and 7 bases at J, with 13 bases between the two ends. The CDR3 length is 13 residues. Germline V CDR1 and CDR2: SNHLY, FYNNEI. The chain combines TRBV2 with TRBJ1-1; D might be TRBD1 (5 bases). The sample taken for sequencing was peripheral blood. The sequence was collected from a woman aged 55-75 years with acute or convalescent COVID-19. As DNA, the CDR3 is TGTGCCAGCAGTGTATCAGGGAAGGGTGAAGCTTTCTTT. This sequence encodes CASSVSGKGEAFF.